This T cell receptor beta chain was documented in a study of HIV-infected patients and healthy controls. Around 530 ng RNA was reverse transcribed with alpha and beta constant-region primers. Separate chain-specific third strand synthesis with multiplexing indices produced the alpha and beta libraries. TCRdb re-analysed the 5' RACE reads in MiXCR, keeping a single row per CDR3 protein. The sample yields about 9,600 distinct CDR3 sequences, approximately 7% seen once. In this sample, this clonotype turned up many times. Whole blood was used without fractionation, so all unsorted peripheral T cells were included. Sequences were derived from blood, sampled before antiretroviral therapy. The receptor was derived from an adult with HIV infection.

The CDR3 loop is CASSLGAGHYEQYF. DNA of the CDR3: TGTGCCAGCAGCTTAGGGGCCGGCCACTACGAGCAGTACTTC. This chain uses TRBV7-6 with TRBJ2-7, with D hard to call. The CDR3 has 14 amino acids. Germline V gene data show CDR1 as SGHVS and CDR2 as FNYEAQ. The V end lost 1 base, the J end lost 3 bases, and 10 bases lay between the germline ends. Based on the CDR3 plus reference TRBV7-6 and TRBJ2-7, the full variable domain is GAGVSQSPRYKVTKRGQDVALRCDPISGHVSLYWYRQALGQGPEFLTYFNYEAQQDKSGLPNDRFSAERPEGSISTLTIQRTEQRDSAMYRCASSLGAGHYEQYFGPGTRLTVT.